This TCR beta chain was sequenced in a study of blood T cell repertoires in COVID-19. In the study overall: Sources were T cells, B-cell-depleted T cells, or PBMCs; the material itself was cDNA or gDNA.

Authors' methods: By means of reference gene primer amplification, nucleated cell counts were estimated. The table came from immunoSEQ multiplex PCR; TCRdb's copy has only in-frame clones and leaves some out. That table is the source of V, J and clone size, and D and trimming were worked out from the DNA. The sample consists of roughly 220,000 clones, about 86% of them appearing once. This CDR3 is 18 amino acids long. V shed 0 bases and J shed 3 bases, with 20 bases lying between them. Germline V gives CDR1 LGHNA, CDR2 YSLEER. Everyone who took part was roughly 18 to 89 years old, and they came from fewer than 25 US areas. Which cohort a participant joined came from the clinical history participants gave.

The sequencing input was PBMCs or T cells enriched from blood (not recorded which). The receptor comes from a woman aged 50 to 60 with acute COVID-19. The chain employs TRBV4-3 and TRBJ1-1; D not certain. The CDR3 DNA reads TGCGCCAGCAGCCAAGATCTACTGGCCACAAGGAGGGACACTGAAGCTTTCTTT. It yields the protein CASSQDLLATRRDTEAFF.